Reported below is one T cell receptor (beta chain). The specificity of this receptor is unknown. No clone much larger than this one lies a single base away; base qualities are absent. The data belong to a study of T cell responses to AZD1222 COVID-19 vaccine listed by TCRdb under 2021. In the study overall: TCR sequencing was performed for roughly 240 trial participants, of whom 200 to 210 were given two doses of AZD1222 and around 25 were given two doses of MenACWY control vaccine. Trial participants were enrolled into age subgroups of 18-55, 56-69 and 70-plus years, which contained about 150, 27 and 61 TCR-sequenced participants, respectively.

The CDR3 regions of human TCRbeta chains were analyzed by immunosequencing. The published analysis was carried out like this. Repertoire TCRs were matched against a reference library of SARS-CoV-2-specific TCRs generated with the MIRA antigen-specificity platform. Breadth was defined as the fraction of unique TCRs that were SARS-CoV-2-associated, and depth was defined as the fraction of total T cells that were SARS-CoV-2-associated. Using the MIRA data, each spike-specific TCR was mapped to the spike region that the TCR reacts to and placed in a CD4 or CD8 class. Log10-transformed breadth and depth values were compared by one-way ANOVA with Sidak's multiple comparisons tests. This immuneACCESS table, as held by TCRdb, lists in-frame sequences with V and J called but not all clones. Of the missing ones, under half trace to an unresolved V gene in checked studies; the others have no known cause. That table gives V, J and clone size, and the DNA gave D and trimming. The sample table lists under 50,000 clones, 80% of them with a count of one. The top ten constitute 20% to 25% of the sample.

The label giving this sample's time point can be read as: about 28 days (+/-7) after the second vaccine dose. Reading the label with the study, this specimen's treatment or condition is: meningococcal conjugate vaccine given as trial control. Vaccinee samples were obtained from the UK trials COV001 and COV002, which included a single-blind randomized controlled phase 2/3 trial of AZD1222 (ChAdOx1 nCoV-19) in healthy adults. For TCRbeta chain sequencing, PBMC samples from trial participants were taken at day 0 and at day 28 after the second dose. What the work shows at the level of the full study, not this receptor alone: Most participants were white British and females outnumbered males, and the authors suggested that clonal diversity may have been underestimated. Conclusions about previously exposed vaccinees were limited because only a handful of AZD1222 recipients were SARS-CoV-2 seropositive at baseline. In the small 56-69-year group, the increase in depth fell short of significance, most likely because of low power. No day 14 peak-response samples were available, so repertoires were characterized only after the peak T cell response. Nearly half of unique spike-specific TCRs reportedly recognized epitopes outside regions mutated in the B.1.351 and B.1.1.7 variants. A significant rise in spike-specific TCR breadth and depth was observed after two AZD1222 doses relative to day 0 and relative to MenACWY recipients. CD4 TCRs associated with the vaccine covered the entire spike protein, and the dominant responses were in regions 160-218 and 743-854.

The TCR sequence derives from an adult who received the MenACWY meningococcal vaccine as a control. The specimen was peripheral blood, collected 28 days after the second dose of the MenACWY control vaccine.

The nucleotide sequence reads TGTGCCAGCAGCTTGGATCCGGGTGGACTATACACCTTC. Its translation reads: CASSLDPGGLYTF. The chain couples TRBV5-6 to TRBJ1-2; the D gene is not confidently resolved. The germline V gene provides CDR1 SGHDT and CDR2 YYEEEE. CDR3 length: 13 amino acids, cysteine to phenylalanine. CDR3 DNA only is kept here, 39 bases in frame from base 1. V lost 0 bases and J lost 11 bases; the stretch between them is 14 bases long.